This T cell receptor (beta chain) is from a study of cytomegalovirus exposure and HLA in healthy donors. This clone appeared once. Amplification used 60 Vbeta primers and 13 Jbeta primers. Assay: immunoSEQ multiplex PCR; the TCRdb copy retains only in-frame clones and omits some. Of around 120,000 clones listed, roughly 85% are singletons. The sample comprised PBMCs. This receptor was taken from a woman aged 35 to 49 in good health and CMV-seronegative.

The CDR3 loop is CASREPGQVSYGYTF. The DNA of the CDR3 is TGTGCCAGTAGAGAACCGGGACAGGTTTCCTATGGCTACACCTTC. The rearrangement uses TRBV19 and TRBJ1-2; 8 positions match TRBD1. The CDR3 length is 15 residues. Germline V lookup: CDR1 LNHDA, CDR2 SQIVND (reference sequence). The ends lost 6 bases at V and 4 bases at J; junction bases unmatched: 10.